This TCR beta chain came from a study of T cell repertoires in cytomegalovirus infection. For the study at large: An indication of both CMV infection and matching HLA type came from public TCR beta signatures. Whole-study results and caveats: Cumulative frequency of public TCR beta families picked out carriers of CMV plus the relevant HLA. In two of eight donors, the top clonotype was HLA-C-restricted CMV-specific.

Germline CDR1 and CDR2: SGHTA and FQGNSA. Trimming cost V 5 bases and J 4 bases; bases outside gene matches: 12. The CDR3 sequence is 16 residues long. The table lists this clonotype with many counts. Its antigen is unidentified. MiXCR was run by TCRdb on the reads, yielding one entry per CDR3 protein. The sample lists a few hundred thousand distinct CDR3 sequences, around 27% occurring once. The clonotype originates from a human donor in good health (CMV status not recorded). Some clones in this sample may be carry-over from other donors' samples. The sequenced sample consisted of PBMCs. The V gene is TRBV7-2, the J gene TRBJ1-1, with 8 bases identical to TRBD1. CDR3 in amino acids: CASSGPLGQAFTEAFF. The CDR3 DNA is TGTGCCAGCAGCGGCCCCCTGGGACAGGCCTTCACTGAAGCTTTCTTT.